This T cell receptor (beta chain) was identified in a study of blood T cell repertoires in COVID-19 (dated by TCRdb to about 2020). Study-wide context: Samples covering the acute and convalescent phases of COVID-19 were provided by collaborators in the United States, Italy and Spain. The prospective study material was composed of cDNA or gDNA derived from T cells, B-cell-depleted T cells, or PBMCs. Subjects who had been exposed to COVID-19, were actively infected with it, or had recovered from it provided the deeply sampled blood TCRbeta repertoires that made up the dataset. A freely available public database, intended as a resource for researchers studying the immune response to SARS-CoV-2, is where the repertoires were released. Samples were obtained from the ongoing ImmuneRACE study (first 160 participants) and from 1,200 or so subjects provided by 6 global collaborators. A de-identified subject ID, COVID-19 status, age in years and sex were almost always included in the sample metadata. Where HLA class I and class II types were available, the types were taken from metadata supplied by the sample provider, not from assay-based typing. Study-wide conclusions, independent of this receptor: Clinical and demographic metadata were provided uncurated, with the amount varying by source and participant.

TCRbeta CDR3 regions were amplified from genomic DNA by means of the immunoSEQ Assay, a bias-controlled multiplex PCR. As for the original processing: The number of nucleated cells in each sample was estimated by amplification of reference gene primers within the assay. Sequence reads were collapsed and filtered to measure the absolute abundance of every unique TCRbeta CDR3 rearrangement. For each sample, productive Simpson clonality was calculated as the square root of Simpson's diversity index across productive rearrangements. The table was pulled from immuneACCESS by TCRdb, which kept in-frame rearrangements only. Such tables lose some clones; where checked, under half of the loss comes from unresolved V genes, and the rest has no known cause. V and J calls and clone size come straight from that table; D and trimming were deduced from the DNA. The sample table records about 260,000 clones; approximately 91% of these occur just once. The ten largest clones add up to around 2.5% of the sample.

In Seattle, one collaborating source enrolled patients while the infection was active and tracked those patients longitudinally over the course of disease. Each collaborating institution followed its own protocols to collect whole blood in K2EDTA tubes. For TCRbeta analysis, collaborators shipped samples as frozen whole blood, isolated PBMCs, or DNA extracted from either of those sample types. The cysteine opens and the phenylalanine closes a CDR3 of 15 amino acids. The CDR3 DNA has 45 bases and is translated from base 1. At the junction V is shortened by 5 bases and J by 5 bases; bases outside the gene matches: 8. From a lookup of the germline V gene, CDR1 and CDR2 are SGHAT and FQNNGV. Concerning this clone itself: Its antigen is not yet known. The sample holds no much larger clone one base away, and base qualities are not on file.

The specimen sequenced was peripheral blood. The sequence came from a person aged 18 to 30 with COVID-19, enrolled during active disease. The chain couples TRBV11-2 to TRBJ2-1, with 8 central nucleotides matching TRBD2. The DNA sequence follows: TGTGCCAGCAGCATGACGACTAGCGCTCACAATGAGCAGTTCTTC. Its amino acids are CASSMTTSAHNEQFF.